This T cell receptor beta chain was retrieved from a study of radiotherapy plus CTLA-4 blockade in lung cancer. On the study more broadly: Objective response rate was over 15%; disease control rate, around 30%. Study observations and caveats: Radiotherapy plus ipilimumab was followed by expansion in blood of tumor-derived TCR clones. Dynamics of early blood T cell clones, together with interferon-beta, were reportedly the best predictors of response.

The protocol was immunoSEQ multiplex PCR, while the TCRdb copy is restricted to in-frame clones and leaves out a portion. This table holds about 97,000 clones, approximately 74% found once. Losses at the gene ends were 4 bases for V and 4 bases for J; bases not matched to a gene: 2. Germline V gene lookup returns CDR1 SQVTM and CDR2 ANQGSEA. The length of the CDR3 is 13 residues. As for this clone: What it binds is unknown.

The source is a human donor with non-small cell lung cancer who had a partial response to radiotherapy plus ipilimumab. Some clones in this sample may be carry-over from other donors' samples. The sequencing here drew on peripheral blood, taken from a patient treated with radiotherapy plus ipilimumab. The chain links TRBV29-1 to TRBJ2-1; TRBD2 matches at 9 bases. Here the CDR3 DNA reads TGCAGCGTTGTGAGCGGGGGGTACAATGAGCAGTTCTTC. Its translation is CSVVSGGYNEQFF.